The 7 T cell receptor beta chains in this list originate from one sample, sequenced in a study of Ad26.COV2.S vaccination and SARS-CoV-2 variants. Treatment given: roughly 18 received Ad26.COV2.S at low or high dose, single or two shots; 5 received placebo; per-sample allocation not given. The samples date from day 63 after the first vaccine or placebo injection. Produced via immunoSEQ multiplex PCR; TCRdb's table is partial and in-frame only. The sample holds about 680,000 clones, roughly 90% seen once. The material was peripheral blood, obtained in a trial of Ad26.COV2.S vaccine versus placebo. The receptors were sampled from a person aged 18-65 years who received the Ad26.COV2.S COVID-19 vaccine or a placebo.

The J gene is TRBJ1-2, the V gene TRBV30; 8 nucleotides agree with TRBD1. Germline V lookup: CDR1 GTSNPN, CDR2 SVGIG (reference sequence). Trimming at V came to 2 bases and at J to 2 bases, leaving 7 bases not matched to a gene. The CDR3 runs to 15 residues. CDR3 residues: CAWSPGTGQNYGYTF. CDR3 coding DNA: TGTGCCTGGAGTCCAGGGACAGGCCAAAACTATGGCTACACCTTC.

This clone was picked up one time. The junction departs from the called germline gene at one end, perhaps through a read error. The chain carries TRBV29-1 and TRBJ2-3; 13 bases are a match to TRBD2. Germline V CDR1 and CDR2: SQVTM, ANQGSEA. The CDR3 has 17 residues. The CDR3 DNA reads TGCAGCGTGGAAGGGACTAGCGGGGAGGGGGGCACAGATACGCAGTATTTT. Its translation: CSVEGTSGEGGTDTQYF.

The table lists this clone with a count of one. The V gene is TRBV19, the J gene TRBJ2-7, with 12 bases fitting TRBD2. Germline assignment: CDR1 LNHDA and CDR2 SQIVND (reference sequence). The CDR3 is 15 residues long. Trimming took 5 bases from V and 7 from J; bases not matched to a gene: 9. DNA of the CDR3: TGTGCCAGTAGTCTACGGACTAGCGGGGTGCAGGAGCAGTACTTC. Translating gives CASSLRTSGVQEQYF.

This sequence joins TRBV6-2 or TRBV6-3 and TRBJ1-2, with TRBD1 matching over 7 bases. V lost 5 bases, J lost 4 bases, and 4 bases stayed unmatched. This CDR3 spans 13 amino acids. Germline V lookup: CDR1 MNHEY, CDR2 SVGEGT. The DNA of the CDR3 is TGTGCCAGCAGTGGCGACAGGGCCTATGGCTACACCTTC. Protein sequence: CASSGDRAYGYTF.

The rearrangement links TRBV19 to TRBJ1-2, with TRBD1 matching 7 bases. The germline gives CDR1 LNHDA, CDR2 SQIVND (reference sequence). The V and J ends lost 1 base and 7 bases, in that order; junction bases with no gene match: 9. CDR3 length: 15 residues. The CDR3 reads CASSIVRGRRSGYTF. The CDR3 coding sequence is TGTGCCAGTAGTATAGTAAGGGGGCGGAGATCTGGCTACACCTTC.

This clone was seen just once. The rearrangement uses TRBV5-1 and TRBJ1-1; 7 bases are a match to TRBD1. After removal of 0 bases from V and 8 bases from J, the junction contained 7 bases not matched to a gene. The CDR3 totals 14 residues. CDR1 and CDR2 (germline): SGHRS, YFSETQ. CDR3 DNA sequence: TGCGCCAGCAGCTTGGGGACAGGTCTCAGGGAAGCTTTCTTT. Its protein is CASSLGTGLREAFF. Supplemented by reference TRBV5-1 and TRBJ1-1, the full variable domain reads KAGVTQTPRYLIKTRGQQVTLSCSPISGHRSVSWYQQTPGQGLQFLFEYFSETQRNKGNFPGRFSGRQFSNSRSEMNVSTLELGDSALYLCASSLGTGLREAFFGQGTRLTVV.

On this clone itself: The sample carries other DNA sequences with the same CDR3. The chain carries TRBV6-2 or TRBV6-3 and TRBJ1-2, with 8 bases identical to TRBD1. CDR1 is MNHEY and CDR2 is SVGEGT in the germline V gene. This CDR3 region has 14 residues. Unmatched junction bases numbered 1, after V lost 2 bases and J lost 2 bases. As DNA, the CDR3 is TGTGCCAGCAGTTACGGGACAGGAAACTATGGCTACACCTTC. Its translation: CASSYGTGNYGYTF.